One sample yielded the 16 T cell receptor beta chains listed below, sequenced in a study of spatial heterogeneity in lung cancer. Overall study findings and caveats: Within tumors, counts of expanded alpha and beta TCRs tracked tumor mutation counts.

Sample time point: sample taken at primary tumor resection. TCRdb re-derived calls from the 5' RACE reads in MiXCR, one entry per CDR3 protein. The table lists roughly 28,000 distinct CDR3 sequences, roughly 6.6% of them singletons. Their specific antigens are unknown. This specimen was lung tumor tissue, taken at surgery. The receptors here all came from a male donor with early-stage non-small cell lung cancer.

This clonotype occurred many times. This chain joins TRBV29-1 and TRBJ2-3; weak D call: TRBD2 (6 bases). Germline CDR1 and CDR2: SQVTM and ANQGSEA. CDR3 length: 13 residues. The chain's CDR3 is CSWEESGTDTQYF. In DNA form, the CDR3 reads TGCAGTTGGGAGGAAAGCGGCACAGATACGCAGTATTTT.

The chain has TRBV7-9 and TRBJ2-1; D may match TRBD1 or TRBD2 (5 bases each). Germline V gene lookup returns CDR1 SEHNR and CDR2 FQNEAQ (reference sequence). The CDR3 length is 17 residues. The V gene lost 5 bases and the J gene lost 3 bases, with 20 bases spanning the gap. Written as DNA, the CDR3 is TGTGCCAGCAGCCCAAAAGCCGGGACGGGAAGCTACAATGAGCAGTTCTTC. Translated: CASSPKAGTGSYNEQFF.

This chain connects TRBV10-3 to TRBJ1-5; D not resolved. Trimming pared 3 bases from V and 4 bases from J, leaving 19 bases between. Germline CDR1 is ENHRY and CDR2 is SYGVKD. The CDR3 has 17 residues. CDR3 nucleotide sequence: TGTGCCATCAGTGAAGGAGCACAGAGGACCCCTAATCAGCCCCAGCATTTT. It is translated as CAISEGAQRTPNQPQHF.

Ten or more counts support this clonotype. The chain uses TRBV20-1 and TRBJ1-6, with TRBD1 as a possible D gene (5 bases). CDR1 DFQATT and CDR2 SNEGSKA come from the germline V gene (reference sequence). The V end lost 0 bases, the J end lost 6 bases, and 9 bases lay between the germline ends. The CDR3 extends over 14 amino acids. CDR3 residues: CSARDLGTNSPLHF. In nucleotides, the CDR3 is TGCAGTGCTAGAGATTTAGGGACTAATTCACCCCTCCACTTT.

At least ten counts were recorded for this clonotype. The genes are TRBV5-6 and TRBJ2-7; tentative D call: TRBD1 (5 bases). The CDR3 has 13 residues. The germline V gene has CDR1 SGHDT and CDR2 YYEEEE. V was clipped by 2 bases and J by 3 bases, with 9 bases between them. The CDR3 nucleotides are TGTGCCAGCAGCTTACAGGCCATCTACGAGCAGTACTTC. Translation: CASSLQAIYEQYF.

This clonotype is labeled as medium-sized. The rearrangement links TRBV12-3 or TRBV12-4 to TRBJ2-3; no reliable D call. V was cut by 9 bases and J by 6 bases, with 7 bases left in between. The CDR3 sequence is 10 residues long. CDR3 region: CARPRDTQYF. CDR3 nucleotide sequence: TGTGCCAGGCCAAGGGATACGCAGTATTTT.

This clonotype was counted between two and nine times. This chain connects TRBV27 to TRBJ2-3, with 16 bases that match TRBD2. V trimming: 3 bases; J trimming: 0 bases; junction bases outside the gene matches: 6. The CDR3 loop spans 19 amino acids. Germline CDR1 MNHEY, CDR2 SMNVEV (reference sequence). Written as DNA, the CDR3 is TGTGCCAGCAGTTTCCCCGGGACTAGCGGGGGGGCTAGCACAGATACGCAGTATTTT. Its translation is CASSFPGTSGGASTDTQYF.

Judged by abundance, this clonotype is medium-sized. The V and J genes are TRBV10-2 and TRBJ2-3; D is undetermined. CDR3 length: 14 residues. Trimming took 9 bases from V and 0 from J, leaving 13 bases between them. CDR1 and CDR2 from the germline V gene are WSHSY and SAAADI. The CDR3 loop reads CASLPTASTDTQYF. The DNA of the CDR3 is TGCGCCAGTCTCCCCACGGCTAGCACAGATACGCAGTATTTT.

The gene calls are TRBV6-5 and TRBJ2-7; 12 bases map to TRBD1. V gave up 2 bases and J gave up 6 bases; unmatched junction bases: 2. From germline, CDR1 is MNHEY and CDR2 SVGAGI. This CDR3 region has 14 residues. The CDR3 sequence is CASSYGTGGGEQYF. DNA of the CDR3: TGTGCCAGCAGTTACGGGACAGGGGGCGGCGAGCAGTACTTC.

This clonotype has at least ten counts. The V call is TRBV29-1, the J call TRBJ2-5; possibly TRBD2 for D (6 bases). Germline-derived CDR1 and CDR2 are SQVTM and ANQGSEA. The CDR3 loop spans 15 amino acids. With 7 bases removed from V and 3 bases from J, the gap between germline ends came to 21 bases. CDR3 in DNA: TGCAGCGCGGGTAGGGGATCGACGGGGGAAGAGACCCAGTACTTC. Translated, it gives CSAGRGSTGEETQYF.

This clonotype appeared many times. This rearrangement joins TRBV20-1 to TRBJ1-5, with D maybe TRBD1 (5 bases). The CDR3 is 13 residues long. In germline, CDR1 is DFQATT, CDR2 SNEGSKA (reference sequence). V was pared by 7 bases and J by 3 bases, with 13 bases between. CDR3 in amino acids: CSGRAGPNQPQHF. DNA for the CDR3: TGCAGTGGGAGGGCGGGGCCCAATCAGCCCCAGCATTTT.

The chain couples TRBV6-4 to TRBJ2-3; D remains ambiguous. Germline V gives CDR1 MRHNA, CDR2 SNTAGT. V was clipped by 5 bases and J by 0 bases, with 12 bases between them. The CDR3 has 15 amino acids. The CDR3 nucleotides are TGTGCCAGCAGTAGGGATCATTTTAGCACAGATACGCAGTATTTT. Translation: CASSRDHFSTDTQYF.

The rearrangement joins TRBV21-1 to TRBJ1-2; the table's TRBD1 call for D was not verified on the DNA. TRBV21-1 corresponds to a pseudogene. The CDR3 covers 15 residues. This CDR3 reads CASSKEAGVSYGYTF. CDR3 DNA: TGTGCCAGCAGCAAAGAGGCAGGGGTCTCTTATGGCTACACCTTC.

This clonotype was seen ten or more times. The rearrangement joins TRBV20-1 to TRBJ2-3; 8 bases are a match to TRBD2. Germline V gene data show CDR1 as DFQATT and CDR2 as SNEGSKA (reference sequence). Losses at the gene ends were 6 bases for V and 3 bases for J; bases not matched to a gene: 14. The CDR3 covers 16 residues. CDR3 amino acids: CSAPLGRGGGTDTQYF. The CDR3 DNA is TGCAGTGCCCCCCTAGGTAGGGGCGGGGGGACAGATACGCAGTATTTT.

About this clonotype itself: One end of the junction does not line up with germline, which may come from a read error. V usage is TRBV5-1 and J usage is TRBJ1-6, with 8 bases fitting TRBD1. Germline assignment: CDR1 SGHRS and CDR2 YFSETQ. The CDR3 totals 17 residues. CDR3 in DNA: TGCGCCAGCAGCTCTGCCTCCCAGGGGGCGCATAATTTACCCCTCCACTTT. Protein sequence: CASSSASQGAHNLPLHF.

A few counts support this clonotype. The chain recombines TRBV6-6 with TRBJ2-1; 15 nucleotides agree with TRBD2. CDR3 length equals 19 residues. Losses at the gene ends were 5 bases for V and 0 bases for J; bases not matched to a gene: 8. Germline CDR1 reads MNHNY; CDR2 reads SVGAGI (reference sequence). The CDR3 loop is CASSPFRTSGGASYNEQFF. The CDR3 DNA follows: TGTGCCAGCAGTCCGTTCAGGACTAGCGGGGGGGCCTCCTACAATGAGCAGTTCTTC.